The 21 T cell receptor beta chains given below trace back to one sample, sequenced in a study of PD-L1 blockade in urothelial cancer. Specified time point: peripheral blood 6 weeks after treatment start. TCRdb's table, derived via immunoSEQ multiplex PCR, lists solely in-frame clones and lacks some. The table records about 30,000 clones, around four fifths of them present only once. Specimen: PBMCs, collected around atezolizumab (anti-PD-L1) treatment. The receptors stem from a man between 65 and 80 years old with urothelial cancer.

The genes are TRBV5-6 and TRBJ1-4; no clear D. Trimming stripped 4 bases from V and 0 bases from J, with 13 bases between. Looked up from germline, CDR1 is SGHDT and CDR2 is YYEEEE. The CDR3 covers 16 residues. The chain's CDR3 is CASSGGRIATNEKLFF. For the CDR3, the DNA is TGTGCCAGCAGCGGAGGACGGATTGCAACTAATGAAAAACTGTTTTTT.

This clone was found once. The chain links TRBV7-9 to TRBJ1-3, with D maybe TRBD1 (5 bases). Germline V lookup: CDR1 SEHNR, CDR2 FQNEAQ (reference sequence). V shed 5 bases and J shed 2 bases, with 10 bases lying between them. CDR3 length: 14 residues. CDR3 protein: CASSLAGPGNTIYF. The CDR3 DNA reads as TGTGCCAGCAGCCTCGCGGGGCCTGGAAACACCATATATTTT. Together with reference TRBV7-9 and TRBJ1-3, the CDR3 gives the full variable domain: DTGVSQNPRHKITKRGQNVTFRCDPISEHNRLYWYRQTLGQGPEFLTYFQNEAQLEKSRLLSDRFSAERPKGSFSTLEIQRTEQGDSAMYLCASSLAGPGNTIYFGEGSWLTVV.

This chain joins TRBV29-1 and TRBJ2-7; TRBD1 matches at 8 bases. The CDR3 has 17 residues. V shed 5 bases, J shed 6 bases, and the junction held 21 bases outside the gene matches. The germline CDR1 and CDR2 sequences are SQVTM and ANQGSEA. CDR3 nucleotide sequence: TGCAGCGTTTCACCCCGGCCAGGGGGCACAACCACCTCCGAGCAGTACTTC. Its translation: CSVSPRPGGTTTSEQYF.

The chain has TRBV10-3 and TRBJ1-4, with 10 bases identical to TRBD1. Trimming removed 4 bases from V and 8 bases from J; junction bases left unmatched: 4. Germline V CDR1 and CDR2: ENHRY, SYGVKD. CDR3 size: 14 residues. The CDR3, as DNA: TGTGCCATCAGTGCCCGGACAGGGGGGGAAAAACTGTTTTTT. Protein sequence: CAISARTGGEKLFF.

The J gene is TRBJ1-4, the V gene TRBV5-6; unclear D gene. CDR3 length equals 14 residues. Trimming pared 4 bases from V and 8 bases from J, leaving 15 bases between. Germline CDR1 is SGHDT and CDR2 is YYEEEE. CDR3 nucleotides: TGTGCCAGCAGCCTTCCCGGGTGGCGCGAAAAACTGTTTTTT. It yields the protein CASSLPGWREKLFF.

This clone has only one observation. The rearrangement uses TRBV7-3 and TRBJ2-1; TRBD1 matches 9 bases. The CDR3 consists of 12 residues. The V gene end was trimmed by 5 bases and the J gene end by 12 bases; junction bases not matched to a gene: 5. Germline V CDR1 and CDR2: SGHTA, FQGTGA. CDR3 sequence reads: CASSPTGGAQFF. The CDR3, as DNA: TGTGCCAGCAGCCCGACAGGGGGAGCGCAGTTCTTC.

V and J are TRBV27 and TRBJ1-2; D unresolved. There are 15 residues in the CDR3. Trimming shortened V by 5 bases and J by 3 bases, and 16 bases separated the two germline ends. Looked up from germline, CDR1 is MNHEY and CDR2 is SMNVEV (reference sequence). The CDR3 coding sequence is TGTGCCAGCAGTCCCCGTGATGGCCGGGACTATGGCTACACCTTC. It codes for CASSPRDGRDYGYTF.

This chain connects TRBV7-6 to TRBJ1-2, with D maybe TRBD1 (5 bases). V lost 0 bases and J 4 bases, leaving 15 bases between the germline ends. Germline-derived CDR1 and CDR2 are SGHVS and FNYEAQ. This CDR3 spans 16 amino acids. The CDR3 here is CASSLARGGGAYGYTF. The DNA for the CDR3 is TGTGCCAGCAGCTTAGCGCGGGGCGGTGGGGCCTATGGCTACACCTTC.

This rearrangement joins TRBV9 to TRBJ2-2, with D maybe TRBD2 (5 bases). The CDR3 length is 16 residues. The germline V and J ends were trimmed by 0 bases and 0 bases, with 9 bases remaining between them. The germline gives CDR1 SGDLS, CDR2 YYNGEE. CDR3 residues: CASSVEGSSNTGELFF. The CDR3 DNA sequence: TGTGCCAGCAGCGTAGAAGGGAGTTCGAACACCGGGGAGCTGTTTTTT.

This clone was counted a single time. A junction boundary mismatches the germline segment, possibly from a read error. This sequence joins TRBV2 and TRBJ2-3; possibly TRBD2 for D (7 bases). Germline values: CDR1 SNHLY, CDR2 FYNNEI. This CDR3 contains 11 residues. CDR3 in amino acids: CASTVTGGPHF. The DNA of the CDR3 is TGTGCCAGCACGGTGACGGGGGGCCCACATTTT.

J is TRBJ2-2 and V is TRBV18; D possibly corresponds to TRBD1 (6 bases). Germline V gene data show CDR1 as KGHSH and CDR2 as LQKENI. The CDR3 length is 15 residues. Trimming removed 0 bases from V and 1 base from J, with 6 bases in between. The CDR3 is CASSPPRGNTGELFF. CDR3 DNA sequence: TGTGCCAGCTCACCACCCAGGGGGAACACCGGGGAGCTGTTTTTT.

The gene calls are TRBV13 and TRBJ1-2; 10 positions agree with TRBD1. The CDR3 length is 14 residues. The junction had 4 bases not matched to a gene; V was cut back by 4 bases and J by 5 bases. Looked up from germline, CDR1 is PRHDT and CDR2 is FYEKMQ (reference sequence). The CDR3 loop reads CASSSDRGSYGYTF. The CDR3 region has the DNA TGTGCCAGCAGCTCGGACAGGGGGTCATATGGCTACACCTTC.

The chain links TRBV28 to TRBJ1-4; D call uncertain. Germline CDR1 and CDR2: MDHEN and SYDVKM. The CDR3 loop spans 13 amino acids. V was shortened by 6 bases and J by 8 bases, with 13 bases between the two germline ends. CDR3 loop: CASSGRLGEKLFF. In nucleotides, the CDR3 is TGTGCCAGCAGCGGGAGGTTGGGGGAAAAACTGTTTTTT. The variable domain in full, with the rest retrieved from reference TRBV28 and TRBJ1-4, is DVKVTQSSRYLVKRTGEKVFLECVQDMDHENMFWYRQDPGLGLRLIYFSYDVKMKEKGDIPEGYSVSREKKERFSLILESASTNQTSMYLCASSGRLGEKLFFGSGTQLSVL.

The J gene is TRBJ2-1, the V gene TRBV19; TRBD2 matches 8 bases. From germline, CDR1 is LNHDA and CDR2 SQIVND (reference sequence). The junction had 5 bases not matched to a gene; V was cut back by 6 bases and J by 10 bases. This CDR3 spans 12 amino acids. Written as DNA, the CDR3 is TGTGCCAGTAGCACCCGGGGGGGCGAGCAGTTCTTC. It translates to CASSTRGGEQFF.

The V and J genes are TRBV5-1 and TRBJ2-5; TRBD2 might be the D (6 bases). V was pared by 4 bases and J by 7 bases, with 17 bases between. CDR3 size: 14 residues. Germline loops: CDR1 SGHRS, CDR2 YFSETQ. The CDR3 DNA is TGCGCCAGCAGCCCCGACGGTTCCGGGGGGACCCAGTACTTC. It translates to CASSPDGSGGTQYF.

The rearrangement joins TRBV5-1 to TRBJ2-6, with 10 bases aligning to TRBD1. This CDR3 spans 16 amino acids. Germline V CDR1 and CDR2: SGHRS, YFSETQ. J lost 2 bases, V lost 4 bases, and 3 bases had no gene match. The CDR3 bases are TGCGCCAGCAGCATGACAGGGGGCACTGGGGCCAACGTCCTGACTTTC. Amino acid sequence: CASSMTGGTGANVLTF.

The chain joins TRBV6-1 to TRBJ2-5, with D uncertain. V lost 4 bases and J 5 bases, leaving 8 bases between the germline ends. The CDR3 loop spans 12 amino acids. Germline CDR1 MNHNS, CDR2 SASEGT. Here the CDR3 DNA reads TGTGCCAGCAGTGTCAGGTGGGAGACCCAGTACTTC. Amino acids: CASSVRWETQYF.

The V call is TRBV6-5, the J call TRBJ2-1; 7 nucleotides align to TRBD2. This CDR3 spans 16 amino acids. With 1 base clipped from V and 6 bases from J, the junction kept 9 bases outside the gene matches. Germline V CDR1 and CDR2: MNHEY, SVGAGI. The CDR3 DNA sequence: TGTGCCAGCAGTTACTTGGCAGGGACTATGGTCAATGAGCAGTTCTTC. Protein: CASSYLAGTMVNEQFF.

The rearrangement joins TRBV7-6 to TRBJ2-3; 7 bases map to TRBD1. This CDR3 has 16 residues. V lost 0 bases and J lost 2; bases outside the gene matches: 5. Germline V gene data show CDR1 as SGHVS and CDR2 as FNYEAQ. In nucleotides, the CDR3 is TGTGCCAGCAGCTTAGCAGGGACAGCCTTCACAGATACGCAGTATTTT. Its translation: CASSLAGTAFTDTQYF.

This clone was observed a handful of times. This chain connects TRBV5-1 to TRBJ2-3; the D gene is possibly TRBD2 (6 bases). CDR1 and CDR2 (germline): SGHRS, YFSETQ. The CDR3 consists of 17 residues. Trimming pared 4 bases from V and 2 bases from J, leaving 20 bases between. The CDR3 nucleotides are TGCGCCAGCAGCCCCTATATGGCAACGGGAGTCACAGATACGCAGTATTTT. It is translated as CASSPYMATGVTDTQYF.

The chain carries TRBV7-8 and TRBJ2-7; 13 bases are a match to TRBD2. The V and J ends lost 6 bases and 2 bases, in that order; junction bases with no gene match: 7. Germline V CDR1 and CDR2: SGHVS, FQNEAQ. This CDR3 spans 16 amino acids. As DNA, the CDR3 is TGTGCCAGCAGTCGCCAGACTAGCGGGAGGACCTACGAGCAGTACTTC. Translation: CASSRQTSGRTYEQYF. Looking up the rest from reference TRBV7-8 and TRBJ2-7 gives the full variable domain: GAGVSQSPRYKVAKRGQDVALRCDPISGHVSLFWYQQALGQGPEFLTYFQNEAQLDKSGLPSDRFFAERPEGSVSTLKIQRTQQEDSAVYLCASSRQTSGRTYEQYFGPGTRLTVT.